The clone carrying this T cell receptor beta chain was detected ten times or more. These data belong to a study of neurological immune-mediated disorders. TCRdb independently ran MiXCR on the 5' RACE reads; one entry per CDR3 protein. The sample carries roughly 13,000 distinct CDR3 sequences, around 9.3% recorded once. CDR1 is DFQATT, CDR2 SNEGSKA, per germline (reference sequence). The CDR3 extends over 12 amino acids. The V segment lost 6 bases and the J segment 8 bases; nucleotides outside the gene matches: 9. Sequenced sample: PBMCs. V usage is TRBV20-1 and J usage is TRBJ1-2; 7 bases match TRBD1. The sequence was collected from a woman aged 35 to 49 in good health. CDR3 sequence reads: CSAATGLRGYTF. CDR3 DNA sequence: TGCAGTGCCGCGACAGGGCTTAGGGGCTACACCTTC.